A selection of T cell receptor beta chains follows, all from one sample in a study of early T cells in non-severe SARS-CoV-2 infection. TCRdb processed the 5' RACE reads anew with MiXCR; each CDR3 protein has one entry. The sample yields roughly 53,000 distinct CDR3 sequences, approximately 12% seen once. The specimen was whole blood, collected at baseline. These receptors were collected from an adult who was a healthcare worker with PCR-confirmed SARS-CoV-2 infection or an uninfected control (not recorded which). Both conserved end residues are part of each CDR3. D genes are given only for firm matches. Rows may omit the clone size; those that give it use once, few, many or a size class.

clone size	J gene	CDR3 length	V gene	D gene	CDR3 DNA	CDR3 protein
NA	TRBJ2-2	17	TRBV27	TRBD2	TGTGCCAGCAGTTTTTCAGCGGGAGGGCCGGGCACCGGGGAGCTGTTTTTT	CASSFSAGGPGTGELFF
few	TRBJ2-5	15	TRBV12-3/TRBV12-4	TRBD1	TGTGCCAGCAGCTCGAGACAGGGGAATTTGGAGACCCAGTACTTC	CASSSRQGNLETQYF
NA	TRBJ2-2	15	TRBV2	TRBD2	TGTGCCAGCAAGGGCCAGCGGGAGGTGGCCGGGGAGCTGTTTTTT	CASKGQREVAGELFF
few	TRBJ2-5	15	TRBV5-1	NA	TGCGCCAGCAGCGTGGGACGGGCTTACCAAGAGACCCAGTACTTC	CASSVGRAYQETQYF
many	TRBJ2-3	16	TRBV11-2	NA	TGTGCCAGCAGCCCAATTGGACAGCTACTGACAGATACGCAGTATTTT	CASSPIGQLLTDTQYF
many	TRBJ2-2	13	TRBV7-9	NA	TGTGCCAGCAGCGGGCGTATCACCGGGGAGCTGTTTTTT	CASSGRITGELFF
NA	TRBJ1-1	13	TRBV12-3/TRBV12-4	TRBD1	TGTGCCAGCAGTGTACAGGGGGCTGCTGAAGCTTTCTTT	CASSVQGAAEAFF
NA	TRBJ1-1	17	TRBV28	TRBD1	TGTGCCAGCAGTCCCCTCGGGGACAGGGGGCCGAACACTGAAGCTTTCTTT	CASSPLGDRGPNTEAFF
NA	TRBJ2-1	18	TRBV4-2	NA	TGTGCCAGCAGCCAAGTCCCACCCGGGACCGCGGGATACAATGAGCAGTTCTTC	CASSQVPPGTAGYNEQFF
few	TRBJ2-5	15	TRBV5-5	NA	TGTGCCAGCAGCTCGCGCCGGCCGGTACAAGAGACCCAGTACTTC	CASSSRRPVQETQYF
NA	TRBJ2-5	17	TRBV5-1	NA	TGCGCCAGCAGCCACGGGCTAGGGGGGATTATCCAAGAGACCCAGTACTTC	CASSHGLGGIIQETQYF
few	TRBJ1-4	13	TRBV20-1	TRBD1	TGCAGTGCTGGAACAGGGGAGTTAGAAAAACTGTTTTTT	CSAGTGELEKLFF
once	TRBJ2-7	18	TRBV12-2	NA	TGTGCAAGTCGCTTAGCCAACCCTCGACTAGCGGGAGGGTACGAGCAGTACTTC	CASRLANPRLAGGYEQYF
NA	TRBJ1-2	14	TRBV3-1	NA	TGTGCCAGCAGCCAAGAGTCAGGGAGGAATGGCTACACCTTC	CASSQESGRNGYTF
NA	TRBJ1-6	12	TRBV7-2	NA	TGTGCCAGCAGATCATCGCCGGCACCCCTCCACTTT	CASRSSPAPLHF
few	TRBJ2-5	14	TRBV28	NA	TGTGCCAGCAGTGGGGTAGTTAGGGAGGAGACCCAGTACTTC	CASSGVVREETQYF
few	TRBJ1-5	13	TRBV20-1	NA	TGCAGTGCTAGGCGCGACATCAATCAGCCCCAGCATTTT	CSARRDINQPQHF
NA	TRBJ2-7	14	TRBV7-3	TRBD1	TGTGCCAGCAGCCGTGGACAGGGGCCCTACGAGCAGTACTTC	CASSRGQGPYEQYF
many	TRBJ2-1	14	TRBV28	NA	TGTGCCATTTCCATCGGGGTCAGGCGCCATGAGCAGTTCTTC	CAISIGVRRHEQFF
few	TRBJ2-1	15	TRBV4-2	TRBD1	TGTGCCAGCAGCCAGGGACAGGGATACGACAATGAGCAGTTCTTC	CASSQGQGYDNEQFF
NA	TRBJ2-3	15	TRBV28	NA	TGTGCCAGCAGTTTTGCATCCCCGGGGAAGGATACGCAGTATTTT	CASSFASPGKDTQYF
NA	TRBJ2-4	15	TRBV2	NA	TGTGCCAGCAGTGATGCCAGCTTAGCCAAAAACATTCAGTACTTC	CASSDASLAKNIQYF